Reported below is one TCR beta chain. The data stem from a study of T cell changes during pregnancy in multiple sclerosis. CDR3 size: 16 residues. CDR1 and CDR2 (germline): SEHNR, FQNEAQ (reference sequence). The V gene lost 5 bases and the J gene lost 2 bases, with 19 bases spanning the gap. Assay: immunoSEQ multiplex PCR; the TCRdb copy retains only in-frame clones and omits some. Among approximately 70,000 clones, about 93% were seen once, and the ten largest hold approximately 1.6%. V is TRBV7-9 and J is TRBJ2-7; TRBD2 is a possible D gene (6 bases). The clonotype comes from a female donor in good health, enrolled as a control in a pregnancy study. Material: peripheral blood, obtained in the first trimester of pregnancy. CDR3 bases: TGTGCCAGCAGCCAATTTAGGGCGGGGAGACCCTACGAGCAGTACTTC. Amino acid sequence: CASSQFRAGRPYEQYF.